This T cell receptor beta chain comes out of a study of sequential checkpoint blockade in melanoma. This clone was recorded at least ten times. The treatment was: randomized to nivolumab then ipilimumab (arm A) or the reverse (arm B). This CDR3 region has 16 residues. Profiling relied on immunoSEQ multiplex PCR, and the TCRdb table lists in-frame clones only, not all of them. Among about 13,000 clones, around a quarter were seen once, and the ten largest hold roughly 15%. The chain has TRBV12-2 and TRBJ1-1. TRBV12-2 is labeled a pseudogene. This specimen consisted of tumor tissue (inferred from file names), obtained from a patient given nivolumab and ipilimumab in sequence. The origin of this receptor is a human donor with melanoma. The CDR3 region has the DNA TGTGCCTCAAAGCCCCGCCTCGGGTCAAGGAACACTGAAGCTTTCTTT. It yields the protein CASKPRLGSRNTEAFF.